This is a list of T cell receptor beta chains from one sample in a study of T cell responses to AZD1222 COVID-19 vaccine. The assay was immunoSEQ multiplex PCR, and TCRdb's table has in-frame clones only and misses some. Altogether over 75,000 clones are present, 90% being singletons, with the ten largest covering around 3%. The specimen comprised peripheral blood, sampled on day 0 of AZD1222 vaccination. All receptors come from an adult in good health. Each CDR3 is given with its conserved first and last residue. The D gene is left open where the match is weak. Only some rows state a clone size, as once, few, many or a class for expanded clones.

CDR3 length | D gene | J gene | V gene | clone size | CDR3 DNA | CDR3 protein
13 | . | TRBJ1-1 | TRBV6-5 | . | TGTGCCAGCAGCCCGCAGTCGAACACTGAAGCTTTCTTT | CASSPQSNTEAFF
13 | TRBD1 | TRBJ2-7 | TRBV28 | . | TGTGCCAGCGGGCGGACAGGTCCCTACGAGCAGTACTTC | CASGRTGPYEQYF
16 | . | TRBJ1-1 | TRBV5-6 | . | TGTGCCAGCAGCCGGAAAACAGGTTTCATGAACACTGAAGCTTTCTTT | CASSRKTGFMNTEAFF
14 | . | TRBJ1-5 | TRBV6-1 | . | TGTGCCAGCAGTGAAGGGCCTTCCCTGGGGCCCCAGCATTTT | CASSEGPSLGPQHF
15 | . | TRBJ2-5 | TRBV29-1 | . | TGCAGCGTTGAAGATCCCCGGACAACCCAAGAGACCCAGTACTTC | CSVEDPRTTQETQYF
15 | TRBD2 | TRBJ2-1 | TRBV9 | . | TGTGCCAGCAGCGCCGGACTAGCGGGAGAGGGTGAGCAGTTCTTC | CASSAGLAGEGEQFF
13 | . | TRBJ1-2 | TRBV28 | . | TGTGCCAGCAGCCGCTCGGGGGGGAGCGGCTACACCTTC | CASSRSGGSGYTF
14 | . | TRBJ2-2 | TRBV28 | . | TGTGCCAGCAGTCTGGCAGGGGTTGGCGGGGAGCTGTTTTTT | CASSLAGVGGELFF
17 | TRBD1 | TRBJ1-1 | TRBV2 | . | TGTGCCAGCAGTGAAATGGGACAGGGGGGAGGAAACACTGAAGCTTTCTTT | CASSEMGQGGGNTEAFF
15 | . | TRBJ1-5 | TRBV28 | . | TGTGCCAGCAGTTTGACCGGGAGTATCAATCAGCCCCAGCATTTT | CASSLTGSINQPQHF
16 | TRBD1 | TRBJ1-4 | TRBV7-3 | . | TGTGCCAGCAGCTCACTAGGATTGACAGGGGATGAAAAACTGTTTTTT | CASSSLGLTGDEKLFF
15 | TRBD2 | TRBJ2-7 | TRBV5-4 | . | TGTGCCAGCAGCCCGGGACTAGCGGGCTCCTACGAGCAGTACTTC | CASSPGLAGSYEQYF
15 | TRBD1 | TRBJ1-6 | TRBV6-1 | . | TGTGCCAGCAGTGAAGACAGGGGTAGGAATTCACCCCTCCACTTT | CASSEDRGRNSPLHF
14 | TRBD1 | TRBJ1-2 | TRBV15 | . | TGTGCCACCAGGTTAGAGGGGTCAGGGGGAAGCTACACCTTC | CATRLEGSGGSYTF
13 | . | TRBJ2-7 | TRBV19 | . | TGTGCCAGTAGTATAGAGGCCTCCTACGAGCAGTACTTC | CASSIEASYEQYF
16 | . | TRBJ2-5 | TRBV27 | . | TGTGCCAGCAGTTCCCCGGCCCGGGACGGCCAAGAGACCCAGTACTTC | CASSSPARDGQETQYF
14 | . | TRBJ1-1 | TRBV5-1 | few | TGCGCCAGCAGCTTGGAAGACAGGTACACTGAAGCTTTCTTT | CASSLEDRYTEAFF
16 | . | TRBJ2-7 | TRBV4-1 | . | TGCGCCAGCAGCCAAGATCTCGTAGGGGGGGGCATCGAGCAGTACTTC | CASSQDLVGGGIEQYF
12 | . | TRBJ2-7 | TRBV29-1 | . | TGCAGCGCAACCGCGGCCTCCTACGAGCAGTACTTC | CSATAASYEQYF
16 | . | TRBJ1-4 | TRBV9 | . | TGTGCCAGCAGCGTAGGTGGGCCCACAACTAATGAAAAACTGTTTTTT | CASSVGGPTTNEKLFF
16 | . | TRBJ1-3 | TRBV19 | few | TGTGCCAGTAGTGCCAACGGGGCAGCAGTTGGAAACACCATATATTTT | CASSANGAAVGNTIYF
16 | . | TRBJ2-1 | TRBV1 | . | TGCACCAGCAGCCAAGCAACTAGCGGGGGCCACAATGAGCAGTTCTTC | CTSSQATSGGHNEQFF
12 | . | TRBJ1-4 | TRBV30 | once | TGTGCCTGGAGCCCAAACAGAGAAAAACTGTTTTTT | CAWSPNREKLFF
16 | . | TRBJ1-5 | TRBV28 | . | TGTGCCAGCAGTTTATTACCCAGGGGCAGCAATCAGCCCCAGCATTTT | CASSLLPRGSNQPQHF
12 | . | TRBJ2-7 | TRBV3-1/TRBV3-2 | . | TGTGCCAGCAGCCTCCTATCGGGACCCCCGGGTTTC | CASSLLSGPPGF
16 | TRBD2 | TRBJ2-3 | TRBV5-4 | once | TGTGCCAGCACCTGGGGACTAGCGGGGGGGACAGATACGCAGTATTTT | CASTWGLAGGTDTQYF
16 | . | TRBJ2-1 | TRBV4-2 | . | TGTGCCAGCAGCCAAGATCGGACTGGTCAGTACAATGAGCAGTTCTTC | CASSQDRTGQYNEQFF
16 | . | TRBJ2-2 | TRBV9 | . | TGTGCCAGCAGCCCTGTTTGGCAGGGTGGTACCGGGGAGCTGTTTTTT | CASSPVWQGGTGELFF
16 | TRBD1 | TRBJ2-7 | TRBV28 | . | TGTGCCAGCGTCGCCACCCCGGGACAGGGCCCCTACGAGCAGTACTTC | CASVATPGQGPYEQYF
16 | . | TRBJ1-4 | TRBV3-1/TRBV3-2 | few | TGTGCCAGCAGCCAATTTTACATTGCAACTAATGAAAAACTGTTTTTT | CASSQFYIATNEKLFF
13 | . | TRBJ1-5 | TRBV21-1 | . | TGTGCCAGCAGCAAGGGTGACAATCAGCCCCAGCATTTT | CASSKGDNQPQHF
17 | . | TRBJ2-3 | TRBV9 | . | TGTGCCAGCAGCGTAGTAGCGACAGGAGGATTTACAGATACGCAGTATTTT | CASSVVATGGFTDTQYF
13 | . | TRBJ1-1 | TRBV28 | once | TGTGCCAGCAGACTACTAGCGAACACTGAAGCTTTCTTT | CASRLLANTEAFF
13 | . | TRBJ2-7 | TRBV7-9 | . | TGTGCCAGCAGCCAAACGGGTAGCTACGAGCAGTACTTC | CASSQTGSYEQYF
15 | . | TRBJ1-6 | TRBV7-2 | . | TGTGCCAGCAGCCAAGCCTTATCCTATAATTCACCCCTCCACTTT | CASSQALSYNSPLHF
15 | TRBD1 | TRBJ1-4 | TRBV5-1 | . | TGCGCCAGCAGTTCAGGGGGGAGCTCTAATGAAAAACTGTTTTTT | CASSSGGSSNEKLFF
16 | . | TRBJ1-2 | TRBV28 | . | TGTGCCAGCAGTTTATTCGGAGGGGAAACTTACTATGGCTACACCTTC | CASSLFGGETYYGYTF
17 | . | TRBJ1-2 | TRBV7-9 | . | TGTGCCAGCAGCTTATTCGCTATAGACAGCCGCAGGTATGGCTACACCTTC | CASSLFAIDSRRYGYTF
16 | . | TRBJ1-1 | TRBV3-1/TRBV3-2 | . | TGTGCCAGCAGCCAACGGCAGGGGATCGCGGGGGGTGAAGCTTTCTTT | CASSQRQGIAGGEAFF
14 | . | TRBJ2-1 | TRBV24-1 | . | TGTGCCACCAGTGATTCGACAGCTTACAATGAGCAGTTCTTC | CATSDSTAYNEQFF
13 | TRBD1 | TRBJ1-1 | TRBV6-6 | . | TGTGCCAGCAGGGACAGGGGGAACACTGAAGCTTTCTTT | CASRDRGNTEAFF